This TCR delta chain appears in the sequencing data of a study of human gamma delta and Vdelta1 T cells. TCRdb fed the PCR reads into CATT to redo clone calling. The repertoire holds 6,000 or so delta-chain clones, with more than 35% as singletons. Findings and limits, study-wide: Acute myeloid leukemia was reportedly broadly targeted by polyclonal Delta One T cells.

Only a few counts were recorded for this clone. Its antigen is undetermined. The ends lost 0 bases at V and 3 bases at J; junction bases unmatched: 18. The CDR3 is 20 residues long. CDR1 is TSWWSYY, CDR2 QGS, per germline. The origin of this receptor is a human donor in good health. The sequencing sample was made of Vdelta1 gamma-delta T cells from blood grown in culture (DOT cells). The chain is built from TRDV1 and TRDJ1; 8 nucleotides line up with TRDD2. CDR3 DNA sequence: TGTGCTCTTGGGGAACTTCCCGGCCTTCCTAGGTTTACTGGGCCCGATAAACTCATCTTT. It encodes CALGELPGLPRFTGPDKLIF.